The next 23 T cell receptor beta chains were all read from a single sample in a study of cytomegalovirus exposure and HLA in healthy donors. The primer mix had 60 Vbeta and 13 Jbeta primers. Here immunoSEQ multiplex PCR was the method, and the copy in TCRdb shows in-frame clones only, minus some. The data show around 160,000 clones, 68% seen once. The sequencing input was PBMCs. All receptors derive from a young woman in good health and CMV-seropositive.

The V and J genes are TRBV2 and TRBJ1-6, with 7 bases fitting TRBD1. This CDR3 has 15 residues. CDR1 and CDR2 (germline): SNHLY, FYNNEI. The J segment lost 7 bases and the V segment lost 5 bases, leaving 8 bases of the junction unmatched. The CDR3 here is CASSLGDRENSPLHF. For the CDR3, the DNA is TGTGCCAGCAGTTTAGGGGACAGAGAAAATTCACCCCTCCACTTT.

The rearrangement joins TRBV11-3 to TRBJ2-1, with 11 bases identical to TRBD2. This CDR3 has 16 amino acids. V shed 4 bases, J shed 3 bases, and the junction held 5 bases outside the gene matches. Germline assignment: CDR1 SGHNT and CDR2 YENEEA. Here the CDR3 reads CASSSRSGGGYNEQFF. CDR3 DNA: TGTGCCAGCAGCTCGCGTAGCGGGGGGGGCTACAATGAGCAGTTCTTC.

The sample holds a few counts of this clone. The chain recombines TRBV30 with TRBJ1-4; D unresolved. Germline CDR1 and CDR2: GTSNPN and SVGIG (reference sequence). This CDR3 spans 13 amino acids. The V and J ends lost 6 bases and 3 bases respectively, with 11 bases between them. CDR3 sequence reads: CACPRSANEKLFF. The DNA of the CDR3 is TGTGCCTGCCCCAGGTCTGCTAATGAAAAACTGTTTTTT.

This chain links TRBV29-1 with TRBJ2-5; D is possibly TRBD1 (7 bases). TRBJ2-7 explains the end of the DNA better; the J call may be wrong. Germline loops: CDR1 SQVTM, CDR2 ANQGSEA. The CDR3 consists of 11 residues. CDR3 nucleotides: TGCAGCGTCGTTCAGGGGGGCGAGCAGTACTTC. Translating gives CSVVQGGEQYF.

The chain is built from TRBV28 and TRBJ2-5; TRBD1 matches 7 bases. This CDR3 has 13 amino acids. The germline V gene encodes CDR1 MDHEN and CDR2 SYDVKM. Trimming removed 8 bases from V and 4 bases from J; junction bases left unmatched: 7. CDR3 sequence reads: CASHHRGLETQYF. Here the CDR3 DNA reads TGTGCCAGCCATCACAGGGGATTAGAGACCCAGTACTTC.

The chain has TRBV27 and TRBJ2-7; maybe TRBD2 (6 bases). CDR3 length equals 13 residues. V was shortened by 5 bases and J by 2 bases, with 10 bases between the two germline ends. The germline V gene has CDR1 MNHEY and CDR2 SMNVEV (reference sequence). The DNA for the CDR3 is TGTGCCAGCAGTAGGCGGGGTGCCTACGAGCAGTACTTC. This gives the protein CASSRRGAYEQYF.

This sequence joins TRBV27 and TRBJ2-1, with 8 bases aligning to TRBD2. The ends lost 8 bases at V and 5 bases at J; junction bases unmatched: 5. The CDR3 runs 13 residues. Germline V lookup: CDR1 MNHEY, CDR2 SMNVEV (reference sequence). In DNA, the CDR3 is TGTGCCAGCTGGGCTAGCGGGCACAATGAGCAGTTCTTC. This gives the protein CASWASGHNEQFF.

This clone occurred many times. The chain joins TRBV7-2 to TRBJ1-1; 7 bases are shared with TRBD1. The CDR3 totals 13 residues. V trimming: 5 bases; J trimming: 1 base; junction bases outside the gene matches: 1. Germline V CDR1 and CDR2: SGHTA, FQGNSA. CDR3 amino acids: CASSRQGNTEAFF. The CDR3 DNA reads as TGTGCCAGCAGCAGACAGGGGAACACTGAAGCTTTCTTT.

The chain combines TRBV2 with TRBJ2-3; 8 bases match TRBD2. CDR1 and CDR2 from the germline V gene are SNHLY and FYNNEI. V shed 4 bases, J shed 4 bases, and the junction held 13 bases outside the gene matches. The length of the CDR3 is 17 residues. In nucleotides, the CDR3 is TGTGCCAGCAGTGGTGGAAGCGGGAGCCCCGGGCCAGATACGCAGTATTTT. Residues: CASSGGSGSPGPDTQYF.

Points on this clone: A read error may produce the germline difference seen at one junction end. V and J are TRBV7-9 and TRBJ2-2, with 8 bases fitting TRBD1. Germline CDR1 reads SEHNR; CDR2 reads FQNEAQ (reference sequence). This CDR3 has 13 amino acids. CDR3 in amino acids: CSSSRTGPGELFF. The CDR3 nucleotides read TGTTCCAGCAGCCGGACAGGGCCCGGGGAGCTGTTTTTT.

This clone came up once. The gene calls are TRBV4-2 and TRBJ2-1; 10 bases align to TRBD2. Trimming cost V 4 bases and J 9 bases; bases outside gene matches: 6. The CDR3 consists of 14 residues. The germline CDR1 and CDR2 sequences are LGHNA and YNFKEQ. CDR3 protein: CASSLASGSGEQFF. CDR3 coding DNA: TGTGCCAGCAGCCTTGCTAGCGGGAGTGGTGAGCAGTTCTTC.

This clone was seen more than once but under ten times. One end of the junction does not line up with germline, which may come from a read error. The J gene is TRBJ2-7, the V gene TRBV7-7; TRBD1 agrees at 9 bases. The germline CDR1 and CDR2 sequences are SSHAT and FNYEAQ (reference sequence). This CDR3 contains 13 residues. This CDR3 is CASSSDRGHEQYF. The CDR3 DNA reads TGTGCTAGCAGCTCGGACAGGGGCCACGAGCAGTACTTC.

The rearrangement links TRBV27 to TRBJ2-5; 7 positions agree with TRBD1. V lost 6 bases, J lost 5 bases, and 15 bases stayed unmatched. Germline V gene data show CDR1 as MNHEY and CDR2 as SMNVEV (reference sequence). CDR3 length equals 16 residues. For the CDR3, the DNA is TGTGCCAGCAGCGAGGACCCGACAGGGACCCGGGAGACCCAGTACTTC. Translating it yields CASSEDPTGTRETQYF.

The CDR3 DNA follows: TGTGCCGGGTATAGGACAGGGAAGTCCTACGAGCAGTACTTC. It encodes CAGYRTGKSYEQYF. V and J are TRBV5-3 and TRBJ2-7; 8 bases fit TRBD1. Being an ORF, TRBV5-3 has a function that is uncertain. The CDR3 is made up of 14 amino acids. J gave up 1 base and V 10 bases, and 10 bases lay outside the gene matches.

This clone appeared a few times. The chain has TRBV25-1 and TRBJ2-5; 11 bases match TRBD1. CDR3 size: 15 residues. Germline V gives CDR1 MGHDK, CDR2 SYGVNS. V dropped 5 bases and J dropped 11; count of bases not matched to a gene: 13. As DNA, the CDR3 is TGTGCCAGCAGTCCATCCGGGACAGGGGGTCGGGAGCAGTACTTC. Translating gives CASSPSGTGGREQYF.

The table lists this clone with a few counts. V usage is TRBV28 and J usage is TRBJ1-5; 10 bases align to TRBD1. CDR1 is MDHEN and CDR2 is SYDVKM in the germline V gene. CDR3 length equals 20 residues. After removal of 2 bases from V and 0 bases from J, the junction contained 13 bases not matched to a gene. For the CDR3, the DNA is TGTGCCAGCAGTTTAAAGGACCGGGACAGGGGACCCCTTAGCAATCAGCCCCAGCATTTT. Translated, it gives CASSLKDRDRGPLSNQPQHF.

The chain couples TRBV18 to TRBJ2-7; D remains unclear. Germline V CDR1 and CDR2: KGHSH, LQKENI. V was shortened by 6 bases and J by 6 bases, with 15 bases between the two germline ends. The CDR3 loop spans 13 amino acids. Here the CDR3 DNA reads TGTGCCAGCTCTAATGACTTGCCCGGCGAGCAGTACTTC. This gives the protein CASSNDLPGEQYF.

V and J are TRBV14 and TRBJ1-4; possibly TRBD1 for D (6 bases). The germline V gene has CDR1 SGHDN and CDR2 FVKESK. CDR3 size: 17 residues. Trimming pared 1 base from V and 5 bases from J, leaving 17 bases between. CDR3 sequence (DNA): TGTGCCAGCAGCCAAGCCCCTACAGGGCAATGGAATGAAAAACTGTTTTTT. This codes for CASSQAPTGQWNEKLFF.

The gene calls are TRBV7-2 and TRBJ2-7; 12 bases match TRBD1. CDR3 length: 18 amino acids. Germline values: CDR1 SGHTA, CDR2 FQGNSA. V lost 1 base to trimming and J lost 5 bases; unmatched junction nucleotides: 12. The CDR3 here is CASSLVLGQGARRHEQYF. CDR3 bases: TGTGCCAGCAGCTTAGTATTGGGACAGGGGGCGCGACGGCACGAGCAGTACTTC.

The chain links TRBV7-9 to TRBJ1-5; D is uncertain. Trimming pared 4 bases from V and 5 bases from J, leaving 9 bases between. CDR1 SEHNR and CDR2 FQNEAQ come from the germline V gene (reference sequence). The CDR3 has 13 residues. The DNA for the CDR3 is TGTGCCAGCAGCTCCCGGTCCGATCAGCCCCAGCATTTT. It is translated as CASSSRSDQPQHF.

This clone was counted once. The V call is TRBV5-1, the J call TRBJ2-3, with TRBD2 matching 9 bases. V was pared by 7 bases and J by 2 bases, with 5 bases of the junction left unmatched. Per the germline V gene, CDR1 is SGHRS and CDR2 is YFSETQ. This CDR3 is 14 amino acids long. CDR3 sequence: CASGTSPNTDTQYF. As DNA, the CDR3 is TGCGCCAGCGGGACTAGCCCTAACACAGATACGCAGTATTTT. The full variable domain, with the rest looked up from reference TRBV5-1 and TRBJ2-3, is KAGVTQTPRYLIKTRGQQVTLSCSPISGHRSVSWYQQTPGQGLQFLFEYFSETQRNKGNFPGRFSGRQFSNSRSEMNVSTLELGDSALYLCASGTSPNTDTQYFGPGTRLTVL.

The chain combines TRBV27 with TRBJ2-7, with a weak D call TRBD2 (5 bases). Germline CDR1 MNHEY, CDR2 SMNVEV (reference sequence). This CDR3 contains 14 residues. V was cut by 3 bases and J by 0 bases, with 9 bases left in between. Written as DNA, the CDR3 is TGTGCCAGCAGTTTTAGCGCGGACTCCTACGAGCAGTACTTC. Translating gives CASSFSADSYEQYF.

The rearrangement joins TRBV27 to TRBJ2-1, with TRBD2 matching 10 bases. V lost 6 bases to trimming and J lost 6 bases; unmatched junction nucleotides: 14. CDR1 is MNHEY and CDR2 is SMNVEV in the germline V gene (reference sequence). The CDR3 extends over 17 amino acids. DNA of the CDR3: TGTGCCAGCAGCACCCTCACCCGGGCTAGCGGGAGCAATGAGCAGTTCTTC. Translated: CASSTLTRASGSNEQFF.